These 4 T cell receptor beta chains came from one sample sequenced in a study of Ad26.COV2.S vaccination and SARS-CoV-2 variants. Clones were sequenced by immunoSEQ multiplex PCR, and TCRdb holds only the in-frame ones, with some missing. The table has some 180,000 clones, around nine tenths seen once. Sequenced material: peripheral blood, taken after recovery from COVID-19. These receptors originate from a human donor who had recovered from COVID-19.

This clone came up a few times. This chain uses TRBV7-8 with TRBJ1-5, with 8 positions matching TRBD1. V trimming: 2 bases; J trimming: 2 bases; junction bases outside the gene matches: 2. Germline loops: CDR1 SGHVS, CDR2 FQNEAQ. The CDR3 spans 15 residues. The chain's CDR3 is CASSLSGGGNQPQHF. The CDR3 DNA reads as TGTGCCAGCAGCTTATCAGGGGGCGGCAATCAGCCCCAGCATTTT.

This chain links TRBV27 with TRBJ2-1, with D perhaps TRBD2 (5 bases). The CDR3 covers 15 residues. In germline, CDR1 is MNHEY, CDR2 SMNVEV (reference sequence). The ends were cut back, 5 bases at V and 5 bases at J, with 16 bases in the middle. CDR3 DNA sequence: TGTGCCAGCAGTGTTACAGTCGGAGGTGACAATGAGCAGTTCTTC. Translated: CASSVTVGGDNEQFF.

The chain employs TRBV30 and TRBJ2-7; tentative D call: TRBD2 (6 bases). Germline lookup yields CDR1 GTSNPN and CDR2 SVGIG (reference sequence). V lost 4 bases and J 5 bases, leaving 18 bases between the germline ends. The CDR3 runs 14 residues. CDR3 nucleotide sequence: TGTGCCTGGAACCCGGGGCTAGCGAACCACGAGCAGTACTTC. Encoded protein: CAWNPGLANHEQYF.

This sequence joins TRBV30 and TRBJ2-7, with D hard to call. The CDR3 totals 13 residues. CDR1 and CDR2 (germline): GTSNPN, SVGIG (reference sequence). V was cut by 4 bases and J by 3 bases, with 13 bases left in between. The CDR3 loop reads CAWTEEGYYEQYF. CDR3 nucleotides: TGTGCCTGGACCGAGGAAGGCTACTACGAGCAGTACTTC.